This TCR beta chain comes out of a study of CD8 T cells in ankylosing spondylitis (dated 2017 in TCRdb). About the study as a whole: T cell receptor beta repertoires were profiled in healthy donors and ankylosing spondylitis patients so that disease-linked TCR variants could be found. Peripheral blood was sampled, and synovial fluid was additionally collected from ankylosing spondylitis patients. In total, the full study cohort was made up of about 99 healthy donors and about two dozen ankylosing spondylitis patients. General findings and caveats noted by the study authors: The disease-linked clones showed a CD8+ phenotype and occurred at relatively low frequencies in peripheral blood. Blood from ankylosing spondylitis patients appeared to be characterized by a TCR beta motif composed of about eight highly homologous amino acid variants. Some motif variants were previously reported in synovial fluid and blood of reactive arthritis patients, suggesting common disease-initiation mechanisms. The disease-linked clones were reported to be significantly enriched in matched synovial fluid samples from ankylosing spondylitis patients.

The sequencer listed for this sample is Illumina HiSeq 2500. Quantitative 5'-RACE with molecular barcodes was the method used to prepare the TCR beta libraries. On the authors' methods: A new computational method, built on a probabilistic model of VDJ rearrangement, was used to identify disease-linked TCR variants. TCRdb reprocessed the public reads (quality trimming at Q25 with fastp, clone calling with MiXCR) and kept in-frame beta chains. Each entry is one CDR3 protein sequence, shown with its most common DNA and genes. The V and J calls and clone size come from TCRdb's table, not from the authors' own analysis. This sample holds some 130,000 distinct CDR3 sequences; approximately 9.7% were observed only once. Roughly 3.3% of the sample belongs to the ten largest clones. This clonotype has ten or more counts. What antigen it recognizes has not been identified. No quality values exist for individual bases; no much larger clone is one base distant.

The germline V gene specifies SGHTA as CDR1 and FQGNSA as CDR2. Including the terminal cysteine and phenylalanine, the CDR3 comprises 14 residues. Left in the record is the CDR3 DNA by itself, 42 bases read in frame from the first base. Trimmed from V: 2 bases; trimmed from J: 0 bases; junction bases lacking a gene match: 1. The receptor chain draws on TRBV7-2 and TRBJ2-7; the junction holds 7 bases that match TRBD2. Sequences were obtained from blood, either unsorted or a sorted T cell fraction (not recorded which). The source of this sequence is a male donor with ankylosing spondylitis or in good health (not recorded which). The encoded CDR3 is CASSLQRDSYEQYF. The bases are TGTGCCAGCAGCTTACAGCGGGACTCCTACGAGCAGTACTTC. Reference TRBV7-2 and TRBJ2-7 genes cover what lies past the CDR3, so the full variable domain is GAGVSQSPSNKVTEKGKDVELRCDPISGHTALYWYRQSLGQGLEFLIYFQGNSAPDKSGLPSDRFSAERTGGSVSTLTIQRTQQEDSAVYLCASSLQRDSYEQYFGPGTRLTVT.